Below, 23 T cell receptor beta chains from the same sample are listed, as sequenced in a study of a mutant IDH1 vaccine in newly diagnosed glioma. Described time point: baseline, week 1 (first vaccination visit). Stated treatment: pre-vaccination baseline after standard-of-care therapy. Assay: immunoSEQ multiplex PCR; the TCRdb copy retains only in-frame clones and omits some. The sample carries about 96,000 clones, 80% recorded once. The input for sequencing was PBMCs, taken from a glioma patient treated with radiotherapy, temozolomide or both. Every receptor here comes from a man aged 40-50 years with glioma.

V gene TRBV4-2 combines with J gene TRBJ2-7, with 9 bases identical to TRBD1. This CDR3 contains 16 residues. Trimming took 3 bases from V and 3 from J; bases not matched to a gene: 9. CDR1 is LGHNA, CDR2 YNFKEQ, per germline. This CDR3 reads CASSQASGQGLYEQYF. CDR3 nucleotides: TGTGCCAGCAGCCAGGCCTCGGGACAGGGCCTCTACGAGCAGTACTTC.

The chain joins TRBV4-3 to TRBJ2-7; 9 bases line up with TRBD2. Trimming at V came to 1 base and at J to 7 bases, leaving 8 bases not matched to a gene. The CDR3 contains 15 residues. Germline CDR1 LGHNA, CDR2 YSLEER. CDR3 protein: CASSQGIGTSREQYF. The CDR3 nucleotides read TGCGCCAGCAGCCAAGGGATCGGGACTAGCAGGGAGCAGTACTTC.

This clone occurred a few times. The chain joins TRBV30 to TRBJ2-1, with 8 bases fitting TRBD2. CDR1 and CDR2 from the germline V gene are GTSNPN and SVGIG (reference sequence). The CDR3 consists of 17 residues. With 0 bases clipped from V and 9 bases from J, the junction kept 16 bases outside the gene matches. This CDR3 reads CAWSVAWLKRERGEQFF. CDR3 DNA sequence: TGTGCCTGGAGTGTAGCCTGGTTGAAGCGGGAGCGGGGTGAGCAGTTCTTC.

This clone was counted once. The V call is TRBV5-1, the J call TRBJ1-2; 8 bases agree with TRBD1. Germline assignment: CDR1 SGHRS and CDR2 YFSETQ. V dropped 4 bases and J dropped 2; count of bases not matched to a gene: 7. This CDR3 contains 15 residues. DNA of the CDR3: TGCGCCAGCAGCGGGACGGGACAGGAAAACTATGGCTACACCTTC. Translating it yields CASSGTGQENYGYTF.

This clone occurred once. The genes are TRBV4-2 and TRBJ2-7; TRBD2 agrees at 10 bases. Trimming at V came to 0 bases and at J to 0 bases, leaving 8 bases not matched to a gene. From germline, CDR1 is LGHNA and CDR2 YNFKEQ. The CDR3 is 18 amino acids. The DNA of the CDR3 is TGTGCCAGCAGCCAAGAGGGGCTAGCGGGAGTGTCCTCCTACGAGCAGTACTTC. Its translation: CASSQEGLAGVSSYEQYF.

The genes are TRBV7-9 and TRBJ1-1; D is possibly TRBD1 (5 bases). Trimming removed 5 bases from V and 2 bases from J, with 9 bases in between. Germline assignment: CDR1 SEHNR and CDR2 FQNEAQ (reference sequence). The CDR3 is made up of 13 amino acids. The CDR3 bases are TGTGCCAGCAGCCTAGACAGTAACACTGAAGCTTTCTTT. It is translated as CASSLDSNTEAFF.

The rearrangement uses TRBV28 and TRBJ2-7, with D maybe TRBD1 (5 bases). Germline CDR1 is MDHEN and CDR2 is SYDVKM. CDR3 length equals 12 residues. Trimming left V 6 bases short and J 6 bases short, with 12 bases between. CDR3 protein: CASSPDSREQYF. The CDR3 DNA follows: TGTGCCAGCAGCCCTGACAGCCGCGAGCAGTACTTC.

The rearrangement links TRBV11-1 to TRBJ2-1; 10 bases match TRBD2. V shed 5 bases and J 7 bases; nucleotides not matched to a gene: 8. Per germline, CDR1 SGHAT and CDR2 FQDESV (reference sequence). This CDR3 contains 15 residues. The CDR3 is CASSPKVLAGNEQFF. DNA for the CDR3: TGTGCCAGCAGCCCCAAGGTACTAGCGGGAAATGAGCAGTTCTTC.

The gene calls are TRBV25-1 and TRBJ2-1; 11 nucleotides agree with TRBD2. The CDR3 loop spans 17 amino acids. Trimming cost V 3 bases and J 2 bases; bases outside gene matches: 6. The germline gives CDR1 MGHDK, CDR2 SYGVNS. The DNA of the CDR3 is TGTGCCAGCAGTGATCCCTATAGCGGGAGGGCCTACAATGAGCAGTTCTTC. Its protein is CASSDPYSGRAYNEQFF. The full variable domain, with the rest looked up from reference TRBV25-1 and TRBJ2-1, is EADIYQTPRYLVIGTGKKITLECSQTMGHDKMYWYQQDPGMELHLIHYSYGVNSTEKGDLSSESTVSRIRTEHFPLTLESARPSHTSQYLCASSDPYSGRAYNEQFFGPGTRLTVL.

This clone was seen just once. The gene calls are TRBV27 and TRBJ2-7; D is perhaps TRBD2 (5 bases). V shed 2 bases and J shed 5 bases, with 19 bases lying between them. The CDR3 has 16 residues. Germline values: CDR1 MNHEY, CDR2 SMNVEV (reference sequence). The CDR3 nucleotides are TGTGCCAGCAGTTTAGTCCACCAGCGGAGAGGTAACGAGCAGTACTTC. Protein sequence: CASSLVHQRRGNEQYF.

This clone was found a few times. The genes are TRBV7-6 and TRBJ1-1; 10 positions match TRBD1. CDR1 and CDR2 from the germline V gene are SGHVS and FNYEAQ. The CDR3 has 18 residues. Losses at the gene ends were 5 bases for V and 0 bases for J; bases not matched to a gene: 12. CDR3 DNA sequence: TGTGCCAGCAGCATCCTGGGACAGGGGCTTGGGATGAACACTGAAGCTTTCTTT. It encodes CASSILGQGLGMNTEAFF. Looking up the rest from reference TRBV7-6 and TRBJ1-1 gives the full variable domain: GAGVSQSPRYKVTKRGQDVALRCDPISGHVSLYWYRQALGQGPEFLTYFNYEAQQDKSGLPNDRFSAERPEGSISTLTIQRTEQRDSAMYRCASSILGQGLGMNTEAFFGQGTRLTVV.

This chain joins TRBV5-1 and TRBJ2-4; D might be TRBD2 (6 bases). The ends were cut back, 2 bases at V and 6 bases at J, with 12 bases in the middle. Germline V CDR1 and CDR2: SGHRS, YFSETQ. The CDR3 covers 14 residues. CDR3 in DNA: TGCGCCAGCAGCTTACTGGGACTTACAAACATTCAGTACTTC. It is translated as CASSLLGLTNIQYF.

This clone was seen more than once but under ten times. The V gene is TRBV19, the J gene TRBJ1-1; D uncertain. Germline V gene data show CDR1 as LNHDA and CDR2 as SQIVND (reference sequence). Trimming left V 7 bases short and J 4 bases short, with 10 bases between. This CDR3 contains 12 residues. CDR3 loop: CASNRPSTEAFF. The CDR3 DNA reads as TGTGCCAGTAATCGACCAAGCACTGAAGCTTTCTTT.

The chain links TRBV21-1 to TRBJ1-5. TRBV21-1 is labeled a pseudogene. The CDR3 has 21 amino acids. In DNA, the CDR3 is TGTGCCAGCAGCCTCCCGGCCCAGGGACGTACATTTCCCGATAGCAATCAGCCCCAGCATTTT. Translating gives CASSLPAQGRTFPDSNQPQHF.

This sequence joins TRBV18 and TRBJ2-5, with 7 positions matching TRBD1. CDR1 and CDR2 from the germline V gene are KGHSH and LQKENI. The junction had 3 bases not matched to a gene; V was cut back by 6 bases and J by 2 bases. The CDR3 consists of 13 residues. Here the CDR3 reads CASSQGQQETQYF. CDR3 coding DNA: TGTGCCAGCTCCCAGGGACAGCAAGAGACCCAGTACTTC.

This chain links TRBV10-3 with TRBJ2-3; D may be TRBD2 (6 bases). Trimming stripped 8 bases from V and 3 bases from J, with 12 bases between. CDR3 length: 13 amino acids. The germline V gene encodes CDR1 ENHRY and CDR2 SYGVKD. The CDR3 region is CAIVAVPTDTQYF. CDR3 sequence (DNA): TGTGCCATCGTAGCGGTTCCTACAGATACGCAGTATTTT.

The V gene is TRBV7-2, the J gene TRBJ2-2; no clear D gene. The CDR3 is 15 amino acids. V was cut by 5 bases and J by 4 bases, with 14 bases left in between. In germline, CDR1 is SGHTA, CDR2 FQGNSA. CDR3 loop: CASSPQGPPTGELFF. The CDR3 coding sequence is TGTGCCAGCAGCCCTCAAGGACCACCCACCGGGGAGCTGTTTTTT.

The J gene is TRBJ2-1, the V gene TRBV6-9; TRBD2 matches at 9 bases. The V segment lost 4 bases and the J segment 8 bases; nucleotides outside the gene matches: 9. Germline V lookup: CDR1 MNHGY, CDR2 SVAAGI. CDR3 size: 15 residues. The CDR3 loop is CASSWVAGEIHEQFF. The DNA for the CDR3 is TGTGCCAGCAGTTGGGTAGCGGGAGAGATCCATGAGCAGTTCTTC.

This clone showed up just once. This chain's CDR3 is CAISESGGGTGELFF. In nucleotides, the CDR3 is TGTGCCATCAGTGAGAGCGGGGGAGGCACCGGGGAGCTGTTTTTT. The V call is TRBV10-3, the J call TRBJ2-2; 8 positions match TRBD2. The V gene's germline CDR1 is ENHRY and CDR2 SYGVKD. V gave up 2 bases and J gave up 4 bases; unmatched junction bases: 3. CDR3 length: 15 residues.

The chain employs TRBV28 and TRBJ1-2; no clear D gene. CDR1 is MDHEN and CDR2 is SYDVKM in the germline V gene. The germline V and J ends were trimmed by 5 bases and 9 bases, with 22 bases remaining between them. The CDR3 covers 15 residues. CDR3 sequence reads: CASSTHARTDRSYTF. The CDR3, as DNA: TGTGCCAGCAGTACTCACGCCCGGACGGACCGCAGCTACACCTTC.

V usage is TRBV7-2 and J usage is TRBJ2-1; tentative D call: TRBD2 (5 bases). CDR1 and CDR2 (germline): SGHTA, FQGNSA. This CDR3 has 13 amino acids. V was shortened by 5 bases and J by 9 bases, with 14 bases between the two germline ends. Written as DNA, the CDR3 is TGTGCCAGCAGCCCGTACGCGAGCGGTGAGCAGTTCTTC. Its protein product is CASSPYASGEQFF.

This clone was detected only a few times. The chain combines TRBV2 with TRBJ1-4, with unresolved D. V lost 5 bases, J lost 2 bases, and 15 bases lay in between. CDR1 is SNHLY, CDR2 FYNNEI, per germline. This CDR3 contains 16 residues. CDR3 residues: CASSPGKVGTNEKLFF. The DNA of the CDR3 is TGTGCCAGCAGTCCCGGCAAGGTCGGGACTAATGAAAAACTGTTTTTT.

This chain uses TRBV6-5 with TRBJ1-6; D may be TRBD1 (5 bases). The V end was cut by 2 bases, the J end by 7 bases, with 15 bases between. CDR3 length: 16 residues. Germline V lookup: CDR1 MNHEY, CDR2 SVGAGI. The CDR3 DNA follows: TGTGCCAGCAGTTACGCGGGGGGGGGTCCAAATTCACCCCTCCACTTT. This codes for CASSYAGGGPNSPLHF.